These T cell receptor beta chains were read from a single sample in a study of CD8+ T cells in alopecia areata. Some clones are missing from TCRdb's copy, which holds only in-frame ones; the method was immunoSEQ multiplex PCR. The sample carries around 200,000 clones, approximately 60% recorded once. This specimen consisted of CD4+ T cells sorted from blood, obtained at week 4, from a patient treated with tofacitinib. Receptor source: a human donor with alopecia areata. Both conserved end residues are part of each CDR3. The order of the fields is D gene, J gene, V gene, clone size, CDR3 DNA, CDR3 protein. D genes are given only for firm matches. Some rows have no size entry. The others give once, few or many, or a class for an expanded clone.

>-|TRBJ2-5|TRBV21-1|-
TGTGCCAGCAGCACCTCCGGGACAGGGGCAACTTTAGAGACCCAGTACTTC
CASSTSGTGATLETQYF
>TRBD1|TRBJ1-4|TRBV5-4|-
TGTGCCAGCAGCTTGGATGGGCAGGGGGCGGGCGAAAAACTGTTTTTT
CASSLDGQGAGEKLFF
>-|TRBJ2-5|TRBV29-1|-
TGCAGCGTTGTGTGGATACAAGAGACCCAGTACTTC
CSVVWIQETQYF
>-|TRBJ1-4|TRBV5-4|-
TGTGCCAGCAGCCACGGCCCTAATGAAAAACTGTTTTTT
CASSHGPNEKLFF
>-|TRBJ2-5|TRBV4-2|-
TGTGCCAGCAGCCAAGCTGGTCTAGTAGACGAGACCCAGTACTTC
CASSQAGLVDETQYF
>-|TRBJ2-1|TRBV30|-
TGTGCCTGGAGTGTGGCGGGACCGTCCTACAATGAGCAGTTCTTC
CAWSVAGPSYNEQFF
>TRBD2|TRBJ2-2|TRBV9|-
TGTGCCAGCAGCGTTCATAGCGGGAGAGTAAACACCGGGGAGCTGTTTTTT
CASSVHSGRVNTGELFF
>-|TRBJ2-1|TRBV6-4|-
TGTGCCAGCAGTGAAATTTCGGCCCGGTGGAATGAGCAGTTCTTC
CASSEISARWNEQFF
>-|TRBJ2-3|TRBV14|-
TGTGCCAGCAGCCAAGTGATGTATACGCAGTATTTT
CASSQVMYTQYF
>-|TRBJ2-2|TRBV2|-
TGTGCCACCCAGTTTGCCGGGGAGCTGTTTTTT
CATQFAGELFF
>-|TRBJ1-2|TRBV6-4|few
TGTGCCAGCAGCGACCAGGGGATGAGCTACACCTTC
CASSDQGMSYTF
>-|TRBJ1-2|TRBV20-1|-
TGCAGTTGGGATGGCTACACCTTC
CSWDGYTF
>-|TRBJ2-5|TRBV9|-
TGTGCCAGCAGCGTAGCTGACTTTCAAGAGACCCAGTACTTC
CASSVADFQETQYF
>-|TRBJ2-5|TRBV7-2|-
TGTGCCAGCAGCTTAGGGGGGAGTGGGGAGACCCAGTACTTC
CASSLGGSGETQYF
>-|TRBJ2-3|TRBV29-1|few
TGCAGCGTTGTACTCTTTTCCACAGATACGCAGTATTTT
CSVVLFSTDTQYF
>-|TRBJ2-1|TRBV19|many
TGTGCCAGTAGCCGTATGGGCTCCTACAATGAGCAGTTCTTC
CASSRMGSYNEQFF
>TRBD1|TRBJ1-2|TRBV10-3|-
TGTGCCATCAGTGACGGGGACAGGGTGGGCGGCTACACCTTC
CAISDGDRVGGYTF
>TRBD1|TRBJ2-7|TRBV28|-
TGTGCCAGCAGTTTAATAGGACAGGGGAAAAACTACGAGCAGTACTTC
CASSLIGQGKNYEQYF
>-|TRBJ1-5|TRBV7-9|-
TGTGCCAGCAGCCCCGAAACGGGTAGGGATCAGCCCCAGCATTTT
CASSPETGRDQPQHF
>-|TRBJ2-7|TRBV29-1|-
TGCAGCGTTGTTTTTGCTGGATCCTACGAGCAGTACTTC
CSVVFAGSYEQYF
>-|TRBJ2-5|TRBV25-1|-
TGTGCCAGCAGTGAACAATGGCCGGAGACCCAGTACTTC
CASSEQWPETQYF
>-|TRBJ2-1|TRBV29-1|few
TGCAGCGTTGAAGGGATGGGGCAGTTCTTC
CSVEGMGQFF
>-|TRBJ1-2|TRBV29-1|few
TGCAGCGTTGAGGCACCGTACCCTAACTATGGCTACACCTTC
CSVEAPYPNYGYTF
>-|TRBJ2-1|TRBV20-1|few
TGCAGTGCTAGAATGCCTGAGCAGTTCTTC
CSARMPEQFF
>TRBD2|TRBJ2-5|TRBV7-2|once
TGTGCCAGCAGCCTAGGGACTAGCAGAGAGACCCAGTACTTC
CASSLGTSRETQYF
>-|TRBJ2-7|TRBV2|-
TGTGCCAGCAGTGAAGAAGCGCCCGGCGAGCAGTACTTC
CASSEEAPGEQYF
>-|TRBJ1-1|TRBV27|few
TGTGCCAGCAGTTTGTCACCCATACACACTGAAGCTTTCTTT
CASSLSPIHTEAFF
>-|TRBJ1-2|TRBV2|few
TGTGCCAGCAGTGAACAGAGCCTCTATGGCTACACCTTC
CASSEQSLYGYTF
>-|TRBJ2-3|TRBV10-3|-
TGTGCCATCTCGTCCCTTCGGGATACGCAGTATTTT
CAISSLRDTQYF
>TRBD2|TRBJ2-2|TRBV2|-
TGTGCCACCACCAAGAGCGGGAGGGACACCGGGGAGCTGTTTTTT
CATTKSGRDTGELFF
>-|TRBJ1-1|TRBV30|-
TGTGCCTGGAGTGCGGGCAGGGACGTTGAAGCTTTCTTT
CAWSAGRDVEAFF
>-|TRBJ2-7|TRBV5-4|-
TGTGCCAGCAGTGTGGGATACGAGCAGTACTTC
CASSVGYEQYF
>TRBD2|TRBJ2-7|TRBV7-8|few
TGTGCCAGCAGCCGGGGACTAGCGGAAAACTCCTACGAGCAGTACTTC
CASSRGLAENSYEQYF
>-|TRBJ2-6|TRBV13|-
TGTGCCAGCAGCCCCCGGCCCCAGGGGGGTTCTGGGGCCAACGTCCTGACTTTC
CASSPRPQGGSGANVLTF
>TRBD2|TRBJ2-5|TRBV5-4|few
TGTGCCAGCAGCTTGGCCCCCGGGGGGGGACAAGAGACCCAGTACTTC
CASSLAPGGGQETQYF
>TRBD2|TRBJ2-7|TRBV27|-
TGTGCCAGCAGTTCCACCGGGACTAGCGGTACCATCAGGGCCGAGCAGTACTTC
CASSSTGTSGTIRAEQYF
>TRBD1|TRBJ2-3|TRBV29-1|-
TGCAGCGGCAAGGGGGCACAGGGTGGCACAGATACGCAGTATTTT
CSGKGAQGGTDTQYF
>-|TRBJ2-3|TRBV5-4|-
TGTGCCAGCAGCTCAGGACGGGGCACAGATACGCAGTATTTT
CASSSGRGTDTQYF
>TRBD1|TRBJ2-5|TRBV5-4|-
TGTGCCAGCAGCCTTACAGGGGTGGAAGAGACCCAGTACTTC
CASSLTGVEETQYF